The 4 T cell receptor beta chains below all came from one sample that was sequenced in a study of shared clonotypes between healthy human individuals (dated by TCRdb to 2018 to 2021). Library preparation used the immunoSEQ multiplex PCR assay. TCRdb retrieved this table from immuneACCESS and kept in-frame rearrangements only. Not all clones are present; in checked studies, unresolved V genes account for under half, and no reason is known for the remainder. The sample contains around 500,000 clones, 60% to 80% of them found a single time. The ten largest make up about 12% of the sample. Sequenced input: PBMCs. Every receptor here comes from a woman between 40 and 50 years old in good health. Some clones in this sample may be carry-over from other donors' samples.

The chain has TRBV7-2 and TRBJ2-1; D perhaps matches TRBD2 (6 bases). Deletions cut 3 bases from V and 0 bases from J, with 9 bases between. In germline, CDR1 is SGHTA, CDR2 FQGNSA. CDR3 length equals 15 residues. In DNA form, the CDR3 reads TGTGCCAGCAGCTTCCGGGGGAGCTCCTACAATGAGCAGTTCTTC. Protein product: CASSFRGSSYNEQFF.

The chain joins TRBV9 to TRBJ2-1, with D possibly TRBD2 on 6 matching bases. The CDR3 loop spans 14 amino acids. V was pared by 1 base and J by 2 bases, with 7 bases between. Per germline, CDR1 SGDLS and CDR2 YYNGEE. As DNA, the CDR3 is TGTGCCAGCAGCGTACGGGGGACCTACAATGAGCAGTTCTTC. It codes for CASSVRGTYNEQFF.

The V call is TRBV28, the J call TRBJ2-2; D perhaps matches TRBD2 (5 bases). CDR3 length: 15 amino acids. Per the germline V gene, CDR1 is MDHEN and CDR2 is SYDVKM. Trimming took off 3 bases at V and 4 bases at J, with 12 bases between the two ends. This chain's CDR3 is CASSFPPRATGELFF. The CDR3 coding sequence is TGTGCCAGCAGTTTCCCGCCGAGGGCCACCGGGGAGCTGTTTTTT.

The chain is built from TRBV18 and TRBJ1-4; D not resolved. Germline V lookup: CDR1 KGHSH, CDR2 LQKENI. The CDR3 extends over 15 amino acids. V gave up 6 bases and J gave up 6 bases, with 17 bases separating them. CDR3 region: CASSPGPSGDEKLFF. In DNA, the CDR3 is TGTGCCAGCTCGCCCGGGCCTAGCGGTGATGAAAAACTGTTTTTT.